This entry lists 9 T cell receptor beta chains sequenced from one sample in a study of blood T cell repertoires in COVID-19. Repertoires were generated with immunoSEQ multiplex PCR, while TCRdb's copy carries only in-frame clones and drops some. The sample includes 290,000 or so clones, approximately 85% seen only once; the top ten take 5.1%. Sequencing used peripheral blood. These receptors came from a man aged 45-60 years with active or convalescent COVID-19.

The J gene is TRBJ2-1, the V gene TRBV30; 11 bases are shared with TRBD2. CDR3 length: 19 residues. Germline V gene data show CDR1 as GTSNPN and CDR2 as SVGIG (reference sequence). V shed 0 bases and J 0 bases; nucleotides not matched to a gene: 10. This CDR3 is CAWSVRPSGRPSSYNEQFF. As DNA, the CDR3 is TGTGCCTGGAGTGTACGTCCTAGCGGGAGGCCCAGCTCCTACAATGAGCAGTTCTTC.

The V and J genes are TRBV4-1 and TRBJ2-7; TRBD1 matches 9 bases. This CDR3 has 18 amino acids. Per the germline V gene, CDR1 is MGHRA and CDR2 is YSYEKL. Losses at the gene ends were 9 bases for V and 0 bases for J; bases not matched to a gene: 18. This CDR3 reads CARNLEGTGRFSSYEQYF. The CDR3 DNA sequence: TGCGCCAGAAATTTGGAAGGGACAGGGCGCTTTAGCTCCTACGAGCAGTACTTC.

The CDR3 is CASSGLNEKLFF. The DNA of the CDR3 is TGTGCCAGTAGTGGCCTTAATGAAAAACTGTTTTTT. The V and J genes are TRBV19 and TRBJ1-4; no firm D call. This CDR3 is 12 amino acids long. Trimming took off 5 bases at V and 4 bases at J, with 5 bases between the two ends. CDR1 is LNHDA, CDR2 SQIVND, per germline (reference sequence).

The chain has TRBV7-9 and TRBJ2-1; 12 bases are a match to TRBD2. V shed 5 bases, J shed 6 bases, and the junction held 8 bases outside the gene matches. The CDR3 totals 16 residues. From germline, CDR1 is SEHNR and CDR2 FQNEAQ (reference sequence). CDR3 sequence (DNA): TGTGCCAGCAGCACTCGACTAGCGGGAGAATCCAATGAGCAGTTCTTC. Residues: CASSTRLAGESNEQFF.

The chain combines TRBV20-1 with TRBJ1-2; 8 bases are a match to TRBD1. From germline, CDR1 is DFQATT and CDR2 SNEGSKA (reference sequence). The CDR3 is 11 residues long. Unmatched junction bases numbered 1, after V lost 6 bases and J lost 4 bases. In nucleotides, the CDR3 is TGCAGTGCCGGGACAGGCTATGGCTACACCTTC. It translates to CSAGTGYGYTF.

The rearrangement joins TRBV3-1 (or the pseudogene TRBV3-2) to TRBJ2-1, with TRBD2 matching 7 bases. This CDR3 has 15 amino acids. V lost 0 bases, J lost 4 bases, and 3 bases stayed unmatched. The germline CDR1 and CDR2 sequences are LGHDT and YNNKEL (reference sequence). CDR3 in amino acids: CASSQDQLAYNEQFF. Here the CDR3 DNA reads TGTGCCAGCAGCCAAGATCAACTAGCGTACAATGAGCAGTTCTTC.

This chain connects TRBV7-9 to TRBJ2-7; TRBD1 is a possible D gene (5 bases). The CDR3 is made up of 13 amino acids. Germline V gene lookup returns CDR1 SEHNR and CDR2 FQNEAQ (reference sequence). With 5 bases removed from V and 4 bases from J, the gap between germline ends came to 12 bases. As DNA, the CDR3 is TGTGCCAGCAGCCACCGGACATCTTACGAGCAGTACTTC. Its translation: CASSHRTSYEQYF.

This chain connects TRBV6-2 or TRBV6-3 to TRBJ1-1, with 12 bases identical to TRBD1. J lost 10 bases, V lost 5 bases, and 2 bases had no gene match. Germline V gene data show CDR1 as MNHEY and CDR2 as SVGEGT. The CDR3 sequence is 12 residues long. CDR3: CASSTGQGAAFF. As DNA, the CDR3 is TGTGCCAGCAGTACGGGACAGGGGGCAGCTTTCTTT.

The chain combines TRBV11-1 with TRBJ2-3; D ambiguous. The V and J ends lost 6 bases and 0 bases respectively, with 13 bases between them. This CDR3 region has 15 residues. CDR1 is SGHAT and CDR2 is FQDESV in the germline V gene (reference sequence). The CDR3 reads CASSPQVTSTDTQYF. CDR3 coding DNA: TGTGCCAGCAGTCCTCAGGTAACCAGCACAGATACGCAGTATTTT.